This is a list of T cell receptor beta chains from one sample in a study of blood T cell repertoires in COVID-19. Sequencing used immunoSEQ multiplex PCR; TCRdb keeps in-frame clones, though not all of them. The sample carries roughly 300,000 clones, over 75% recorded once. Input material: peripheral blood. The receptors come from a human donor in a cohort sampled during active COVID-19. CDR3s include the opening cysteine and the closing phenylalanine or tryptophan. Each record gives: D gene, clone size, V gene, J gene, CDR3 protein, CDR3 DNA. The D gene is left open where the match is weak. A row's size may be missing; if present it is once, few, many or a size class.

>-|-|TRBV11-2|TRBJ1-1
CASSLVGVGTEAFF
TGTGCCAGCAGCTTAGTAGGGGTGGGCACTGAAGCTTTCTTT
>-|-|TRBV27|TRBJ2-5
CASSILGGSEETQYF
TGTGCCAGCTCTATTTTGGGGGGTAGCGAAGAGACCCAGTACTTC
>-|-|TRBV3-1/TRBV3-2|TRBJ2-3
CASSYRVRTDTQYF
TGTGCCAGCTCTTACAGGGTCCGCACAGATACGCAGTATTTT
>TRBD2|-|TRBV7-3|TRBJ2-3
CASRPTSVGDTQYF
TGTGCCAGCAGGCCCACTAGCGTAGGAGATACGCAGTATTTT
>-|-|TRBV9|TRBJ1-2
CASSEVEGINGYTF
TGTGCCAGCAGCGAGGTAGAGGGAATTAATGGCTACACCTTC
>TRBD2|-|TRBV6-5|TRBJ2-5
CASRIAGVWETQYF
TGTGCCAGCAGAATAGCGGGGGTTTGGGAGACCCAGTACTTC
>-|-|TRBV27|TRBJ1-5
CASSFYGSNQPQHF
TGTGCCAGCAGTTTCTACGGTAGCAATCAGCCCCAGCATTTT
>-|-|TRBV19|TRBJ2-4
CASSMAHSGFGGAAKNIQYF
TGTGCCAGTAGTATGGCCCACAGTGGGTTCGGCGGGGCAGCCAAAAACATTCAGTACTTC
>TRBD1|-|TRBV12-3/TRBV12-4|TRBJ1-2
CASSLEDRGLSTF
TGTGCCAGCAGTTTAGAGGACAGGGGGCTTTCCACCTTC
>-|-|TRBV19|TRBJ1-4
CASKKNGQSNEKLFF
TGTGCCAGTAAGAAAAATGGACAGAGTAATGAAAAACTGTTTTTT
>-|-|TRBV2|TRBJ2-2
CASSPNGGTGELFF
TGTGCCAGCAGTCCGAACGGGGGAACCGGGGAGCTGTTTTTT
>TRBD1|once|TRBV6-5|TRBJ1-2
CASSYVGTGTYGYTF
TGTGCCAGCAGTTACGTCGGGACAGGGACCTATGGCTACACCTTC
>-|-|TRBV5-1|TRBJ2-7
CASSLGLVYEQYF
TGCGCCAGCAGCTTGGGACTAGTGTACGAGCAGTACTTC
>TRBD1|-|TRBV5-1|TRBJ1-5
CASTTSGGVGQPQHF
TGCGCCAGCACCACATCAGGGGGAGTTGGTCAGCCCCAGCATTTT
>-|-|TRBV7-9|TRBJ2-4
CASSRGNIQYF
TGTGCCAGCAGCCGAGGTAACATTCAGTACTTC
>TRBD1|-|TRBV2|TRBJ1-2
CASIDGTAYYGYTF
TGTGCCAGCATAGACGGGACAGCCTACTATGGCTACACCTTC
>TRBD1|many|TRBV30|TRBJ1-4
CAWSLRGQIQEKLFF
TGTGCCTGGAGTCTCAGGGGGCAGATCCAAGAAAAACTGTTTTTT
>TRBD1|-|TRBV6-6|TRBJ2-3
CATGTGADTQYF
TGTGCCACCGGGACAGGGGCCGATACGCAGTATTTT
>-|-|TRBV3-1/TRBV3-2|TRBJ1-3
CASSDRGTGGNTIYF
TGTGCCAGCAGCGACCGCGGGACGGGAGGAAACACCATATATTTT
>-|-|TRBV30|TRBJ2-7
CAWSVYRPSSYEQYF
TGTGCCTGGAGTGTATACAGGCCTAGCTCCTACGAGCAGTACTTC
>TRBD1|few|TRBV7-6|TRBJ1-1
CASSLEGNRGSKAFF
TGTGCCAGCAGCTTAGAGGGAAACAGGGGGAGTAAAGCTTTCTTT
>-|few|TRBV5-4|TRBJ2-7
CASSDDSYEQYF
TGTGCCAGCAGCGATGACAGTTACGAGCAGTACTTC
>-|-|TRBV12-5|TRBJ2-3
CASGQDGTSTDTQYF
TGTGCTAGTGGCCAGGACGGGACTAGCACAGATACGCAGTATTTT
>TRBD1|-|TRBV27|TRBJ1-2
CASSHSIQGARDGYTF
TGTGCCAGCAGTCACAGTATACAGGGGGCTCGAGATGGCTACACCTTC
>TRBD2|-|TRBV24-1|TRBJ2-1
CATAEAGGSYNEQFF
TGTGCCACCGCCGAAGCGGGGGGTTCCTACAATGAGCAGTTCTTC
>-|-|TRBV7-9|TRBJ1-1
CASNEKGGSHNTEAFF
TGTGCCAGCAACGAAAAGGGGGGGTCCCACAACACTGAAGCTTTCTTT
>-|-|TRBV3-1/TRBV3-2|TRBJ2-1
CASSPRLEPNEQFF
TGTGCCAGCAGCCCCCGACTAGAACCCAATGAGCAGTTCTTC
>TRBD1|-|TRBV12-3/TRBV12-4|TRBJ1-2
CANTDRVRYGYTF
TGTGCCAACACGGACAGGGTTCGCTATGGCTACACCTTC
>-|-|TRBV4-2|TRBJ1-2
CASSQDQEGWYGYTF
TGTGCCAGCAGCCAAGATCAAGAGGGCTGGTATGGCTACACCTTC
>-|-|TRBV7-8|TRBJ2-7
CASSLPAGPYEQYF
TGTGCCAGCAGCTTGCCGGCAGGGCCCTACGAGCAGTACTTC
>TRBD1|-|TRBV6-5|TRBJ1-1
CASSYDRVTTEAFF
TGTGCCAGCAGTTATGACAGGGTGACGACTGAAGCTTTCTTT
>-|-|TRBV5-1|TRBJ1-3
CASSLESSGNTIYF
TGCGCCAGCAGCTTGGAGAGCTCTGGAAACACCATATATTTT
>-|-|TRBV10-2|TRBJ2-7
CASSDGESYEQYF
TGCGCCAGCAGTGATGGGGAGTCCTACGAGCAGTACTTC
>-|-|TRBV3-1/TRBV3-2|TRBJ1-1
CASSQVMRRGAFF
TGTGCCAGCAGCCAAGTAATGAGGAGAGGGGCTTTCTTT
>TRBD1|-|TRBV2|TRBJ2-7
CASSEARGQVSYEQYF
TGTGCCAGCAGTGAAGCGAGGGGACAGGTGTCCTACGAGCAGTACTTC
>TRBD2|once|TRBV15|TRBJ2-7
CATSSLGTSGYEQYF
TGTGCCACCAGCAGTCTAGGGACTAGCGGTTACGAGCAGTACTTC
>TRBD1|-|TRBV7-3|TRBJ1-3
CASSLDRGNTIYF
TGTGCCAGCAGCTTAGACAGGGGGAACACCATATATTTT
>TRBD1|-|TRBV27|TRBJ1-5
CASSSRTGVQPQHF
TGTGCCAGCAGTTCCCGCACAGGGGTTCAGCCCCAGCATTTT
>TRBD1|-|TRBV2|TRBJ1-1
CASSERGQGKNTEAFF
TGTGCCAGCAGTGAACGGGGACAGGGCAAGAACACTGAAGCTTTCTTT
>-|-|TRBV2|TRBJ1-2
CASSEGGGGYTF
TGTGCCAGCAGTGAGGGGGGTGGAGGCTACACCTTC
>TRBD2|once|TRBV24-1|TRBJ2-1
CATSETGTSNYNEQFF
TGTGCCACCAGTGAGACCGGGACTAGCAACTACAATGAGCAGTTCTTC
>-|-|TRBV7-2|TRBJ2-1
CASSASGNSYNEQFF
TGTGCCAGCAGCGCGTCAGGGAATTCCTACAATGAGCAGTTCTTC
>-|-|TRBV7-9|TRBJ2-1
CASSLQGEQFF
TGTGCCAGCAGCTTACAGGGGGAGCAGTTCTTC
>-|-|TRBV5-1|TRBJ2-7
CASSAGFSYEQYF
TGCGCCAGCAGCGCCGGGTTCTCCTACGAGCAGTACTTC
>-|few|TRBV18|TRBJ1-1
CASSPFGQNTEAFF
TGTGCCAGCTCACCCTTCGGACAGAACACTGAAGCTTTCTTT
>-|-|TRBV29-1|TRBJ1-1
CSAGRVPEAFF
TGCAGCGCCGGCCGCGTACCAGAAGCTTTCTTT